This T cell receptor (beta chain) is drawn from a study of cytomegalovirus exposure and HLA in healthy donors listed by TCRdb under 2017. Turning to the overall study: A later analysis indicated that the 90 to 150 validation repertoires were generated on the platform also employed for the approximately 670 repertoires of the first cohort. The study was designed to test whether signatures of past pathogen exposure could be identified by cataloging public T cell receptors. Besides the first cohort of hundreds of subjects, a separate validation cohort made up of 120 or so different subjects was used. The study combined high-throughput TCR immunosequencing, statistical association of individual TCRs with disease status, and machine learning to predict cytomegalovirus infection status.

Ends trimmed: V by 3 bases, J by 0 bases; bases unmatched to a gene: 4. The CDR3 goes from the cysteine to the phenylalanine over 16 residues. Kept here is only the CDR3 DNA, which spans 48 bases and is read in frame from base 1. CDR1 and CDR2 are read off the germline V gene as MGHRA and YSYEKL. What the research found in general, with its limitations: A later analysis lacked HLA typing for the validation cohort, so it scored co-occurrence in that cohort across all 130 or so repertoires. Most TCR sequences were seen in very few donors, while some public TCRs were found in many individuals. It was suggested by the authors that the approach could potentially be generalized to other disease states and immunological phenotypes. Subsequent analysis determined that TCRs grouped into clusters in the first cohort also showed a tendency toward co-occurrence across the roughly 110 validation repertoires, and 94% of cluster scores exceeded 0. A total of about 180 TCR beta chains were listed by the study as associated with cytomegalovirus. In vitro tests confirmed that three of the cytomegalovirus-associated TCR beta chains recognize cytomegalovirus antigens. Cytomegalovirus status was reported to be diagnosed by the classifier with high specificity and sensitivity in both the original and validation cohorts.

Receptor amplification or capture employed the immunoSEQ multiplex PCR assay. In the paper's pipeline: A statistical classification framework was built to diagnose cytomegalovirus status from the catalog of TCR beta chain sequences. TCRdb took this table from immuneACCESS and kept in-frame rearrangements with V and J called. Such tables lack part of the clones; where checked against another copy, unresolved V genes explain under half of the gap, and the rest is unexplained. V and J calls and clone size are as listed in that table; D and trimming were resolved from the DNA. This sample comprises a few hundred thousand clones, around 90% of them detected only once. The biggest ten clones account for approximately 3.1% of the sample. This clone has only one observation. It lacks a known antigen. No base qualities exist here, and no much larger clone lies one base off it. The donors were included in the validation cohort of over a hundred subjects, a group kept apart from the roughly 670-subject first cohort.

The sequencing sample was made of PBMCs. The V and J genes are TRBV4-1 and TRBJ2-2; 7 bases in between match TRBD1. The TCR was taken from a woman younger than 45 in good health and CMV-seronegative. The DNA sequence follows: TGCGCCAGCAGCCAGACGGACAGGTCGAACACCGGGGAGCTGTTTTTT. The resulting protein is CASSQTDRSNTGELFF.